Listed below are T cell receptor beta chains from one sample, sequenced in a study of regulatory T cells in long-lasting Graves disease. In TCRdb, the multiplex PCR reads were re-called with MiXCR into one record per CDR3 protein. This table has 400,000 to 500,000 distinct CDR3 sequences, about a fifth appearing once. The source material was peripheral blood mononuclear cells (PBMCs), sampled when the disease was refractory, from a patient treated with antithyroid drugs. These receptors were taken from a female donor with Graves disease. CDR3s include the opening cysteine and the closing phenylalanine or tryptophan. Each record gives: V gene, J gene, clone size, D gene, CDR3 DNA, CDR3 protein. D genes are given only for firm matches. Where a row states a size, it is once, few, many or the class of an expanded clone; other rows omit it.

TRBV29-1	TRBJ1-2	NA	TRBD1	TGCAGCGTTGAGGCCCGGGACAGGGGGTCCAACTATGGCTACACCTTC	CSVEARDRGSNYGYTF
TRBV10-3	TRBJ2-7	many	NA	TGTGCCATCACTAGTTCTCTCGGGAGACAGCGAACCTACGAGCAGTACTTC	CAITSSLGRQRTYEQYF
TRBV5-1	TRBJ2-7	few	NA	TGCGCCAGCAGCTTTGTTCCGGATTCTGAGCAGTACTTC	CASSFVPDSEQYF
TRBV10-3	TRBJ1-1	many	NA	TGTGCCATCAGCCTCAGTAACACTGAAGCTTTCTTT	CAISLSNTEAFF
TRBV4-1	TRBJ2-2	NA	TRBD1	TGCGCCAGCAGTCTTAACAGGGGGTACGGGGAGCTGTTTTTT	CASSLNRGYGELFF
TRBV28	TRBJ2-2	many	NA	TGTGCCAGCAGTTCCCCCAGGGGAGGGCCCAGCGCCGGGGAGCTGTTTTTT	CASSSPRGGPSAGELFF
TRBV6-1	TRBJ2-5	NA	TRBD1	TGTGCCAGCAGTGACCACAGGGGGCGCGGACGAGAGACCCAGTACTTC	CASSDHRGRGRETQYF
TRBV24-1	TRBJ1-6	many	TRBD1	TGTGCCACCAGTGGTCCGGGACAGGAGTTTAATTCACCCCTCCACTTT	CATSGPGQEFNSPLHF
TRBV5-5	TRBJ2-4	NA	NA	TGTGCCAGCAGCTTGGGCGCGATAGGGGACAAAAACATTCAGTACTTC	CASSLGAIGDKNIQYF
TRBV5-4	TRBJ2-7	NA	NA	TGTGCCAGCAGCTTCAACCGACAGTCTTCCTACGAGCAGTACTTC	CASSFNRQSSYEQYF
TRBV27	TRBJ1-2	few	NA	TGTGCCAGCAGTTTATCGGGGTCTGGGGGCATCTATGGCTACACCTTC	CASSLSGSGGIYGYTF
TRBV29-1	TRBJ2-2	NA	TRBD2	TGCAGCGTCGAGAGCGGGAGTCGCACCGGGGAGCTGTTTTTT	CSVESGSRTGELFF
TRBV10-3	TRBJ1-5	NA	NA	TGTGCCATCAGGCGACAGGTGGATCAGCCCCAGCATTTT	CAIRRQVDQPQHF
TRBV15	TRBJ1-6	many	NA	TGTGCCACCAGCAAGGGACTGGGGATCGATAATTCACCCCTCCACTTT	CATSKGLGIDNSPLHF
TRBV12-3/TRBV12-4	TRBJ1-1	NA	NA	TGTGCCGTCCGGGGGACCACTGAAGCTTTCTTT	CAVRGTTEAFF
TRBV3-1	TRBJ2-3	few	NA	TGTGCCAGCAGCCATATGGGGGCAGATACGCAGTATTTT	CASSHMGADTQYF
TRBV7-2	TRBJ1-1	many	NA	TGTGCCAGCGGAACGGGGAACACTGAAGCTTTCTTT	CASGTGNTEAFF
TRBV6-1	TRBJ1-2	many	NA	TGTGCCAGCAGTGACATTAACTATGGCTACACCTTC	CASSDINYGYTF
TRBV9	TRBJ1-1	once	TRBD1	TGTGCCAGCAGCGCCGAACCGGGACAGGGAGAAGCTTTCTTT	CASSAEPGQGEAFF
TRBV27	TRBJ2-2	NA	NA	TGTGCCAGCAGACTAGGGGGGACAGCAAACACCGGGGAGCTGTTTTTT	CASRLGGTANTGELFF
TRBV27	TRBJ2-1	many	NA	TGTGCCAGCAGTCCGGACCACTACAATGAGCAGTTCTTC	CASSPDHYNEQFF
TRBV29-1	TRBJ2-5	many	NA	TGCAGCGTTGAAACAGGGAGAGAAGAGACCCAGTACTTC	CSVETGREETQYF
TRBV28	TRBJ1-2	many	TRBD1	TGTGCCAGCACCCCAGACAGGGTCTATGGCTACACCTTC	CASTPDRVYGYTF
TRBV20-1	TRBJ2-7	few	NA	TGCAGTGCCAGGGACCCTAAGTTCTACGAGCAGTACTTC	CSARDPKFYEQYF
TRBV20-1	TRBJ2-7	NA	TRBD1	TGCAGTGCTAGAATTCCGGGACAGGTGACCTACGAGCAGTACTTC	CSARIPGQVTYEQYF
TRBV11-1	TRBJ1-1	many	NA	TGTGCCAGCAGCGACCAGGTGAACACTGAAGCTTTCTTT	CASSDQVNTEAFF
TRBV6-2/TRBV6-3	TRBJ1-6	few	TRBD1	TGTGCCAGCGGACGGGGTGGACAGGGGAATAATTCACCCCTCCACTTT	CASGRGGQGNNSPLHF
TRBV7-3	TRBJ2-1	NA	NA	TGTGCCAGCAGCCAACAGGGCTATGAGCAGTTCTTC	CASSQQGYEQFF
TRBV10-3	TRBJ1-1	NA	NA	TGTGCCATCAGGGACTCTTTTAACACTGAAGCTTTCTTT	CAIRDSFNTEAFF
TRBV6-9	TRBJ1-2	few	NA	TGTGCCAGCAGTTACGCCCCGGACAGCCCATATGGCTACACCTTC	CASSYAPDSPYGYTF
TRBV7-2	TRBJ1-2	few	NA	TGTGCCAGCAGCTCAGGGACCCGCTATGGCTACACCTTC	CASSSGTRYGYTF
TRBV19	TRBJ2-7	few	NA	TGTGCCAGTAGTAAATCCCCCGCCGGCTACGAGCAGTACTTC	CASSKSPAGYEQYF
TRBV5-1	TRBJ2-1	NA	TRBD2	TGCGCCAGCAGCTTAAGTTTGACTAGCGGTTACTCCTACAATGAGCAGTTCTTC	CASSLSLTSGYSYNEQFF
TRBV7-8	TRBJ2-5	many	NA	TGTGCCAGCAGCTTCCCCTTGGGTCAGGGAACCCAAGAGACCCAGTACTTC	CASSFPLGQGTQETQYF
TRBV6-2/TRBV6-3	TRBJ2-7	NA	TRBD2	TGTGCCAGCACCCAACTAGCGGGAGCTGGAGAGCAGTACTTC	CASTQLAGAGEQYF
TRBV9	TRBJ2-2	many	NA	TGTGCCAGCAGCGTAGGGGGGCAGGGCACCGGGGAGCTGTTTTTT	CASSVGGQGTGELFF
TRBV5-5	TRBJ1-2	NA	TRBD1	TGTGCCAGCAGCTTGGGGACAGGGAGCGCCTATGGCTACACCTTC	CASSLGTGSAYGYTF
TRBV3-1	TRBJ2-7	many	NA	TGTGCCAGCAGCGATGAAGGGGTCAACTACGAGCAGTACTTC	CASSDEGVNYEQYF
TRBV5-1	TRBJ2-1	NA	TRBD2	TGCGCCAGCAGCCACGAGCGGGGGAGAGCCTACAATGAGCAGTTCTTC	CASSHERGRAYNEQFF
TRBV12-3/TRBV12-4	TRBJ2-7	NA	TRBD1	TGTGCCAGCAGCTTTGGGACAGGGACTTCCTACGAGCAGTACTTC	CASSFGTGTSYEQYF
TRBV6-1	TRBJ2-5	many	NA	TGTGCCAGCAGCCAGGTCGTAGAGACCCAGTACTTC	CASSQVVETQYF
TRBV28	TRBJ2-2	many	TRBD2	TGTGCCAGCAGCCAAATAGCGGGAGGCCCCACCGGGGAGCTGTTTTTT	CASSQIAGGPTGELFF
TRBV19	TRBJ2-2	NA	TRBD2	TGTGCCAGTAGTCCAGGACTAGCGGGAGGGCCGGGCACCGGGGAGCTGTTTTTT	CASSPGLAGGPGTGELFF